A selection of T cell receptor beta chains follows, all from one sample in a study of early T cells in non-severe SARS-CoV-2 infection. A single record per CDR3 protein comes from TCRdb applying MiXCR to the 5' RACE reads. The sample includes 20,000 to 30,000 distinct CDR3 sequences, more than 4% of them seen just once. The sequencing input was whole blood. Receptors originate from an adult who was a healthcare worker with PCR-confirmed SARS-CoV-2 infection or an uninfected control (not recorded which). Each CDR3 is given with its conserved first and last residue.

CDR3aa: CASSQTGRNTQYF
v_gene: TRBV7-9
j_gene: TRBJ2-3

CDR3aa: CASRAGDATNEKLFF
v_gene: TRBV6-6
j_gene: TRBJ1-4

CDR3aa: CASEGLAGVDTQYF
v_gene: TRBV5-1
j_gene: TRBJ2-3

CDR3aa: CASSQGQGRQLFF
v_gene: TRBV4-3
j_gene: TRBJ1-4

CDR3aa: CASSEPQTQYF
v_gene: TRBV6-1
j_gene: TRBJ2-5

CDR3aa: CSAPGQGNSPLHF
v_gene: TRBV20-1
j_gene: TRBJ1-6

CDR3aa: CASSYSEGPQHF
v_gene: TRBV7-9
j_gene: TRBJ1-5

CDR3aa: CASSLKSGGLSYEQYF
v_gene: TRBV27
j_gene: TRBJ2-7

CDR3aa: CSASRTGTGVNYGYTF
v_gene: TRBV20-1
j_gene: TRBJ1-2

CDR3aa: CASSFGRPAFNEQFF
v_gene: TRBV7-2
j_gene: TRBJ2-1

CDR3aa: CASSSPSGGRYEQYF
v_gene: TRBV7-2
j_gene: TRBJ2-7

CDR3aa: CASSFTGGTEAFF
v_gene: TRBV7-2
j_gene: TRBJ1-1

CDR3aa: CASRYRGRLQETQYF
v_gene: TRBV28
j_gene: TRBJ2-5

CDR3aa: CSVVFDGRAEAFF
v_gene: TRBV29-1
j_gene: TRBJ1-1

CDR3aa: CSAKPGQGNNSPLHF
v_gene: TRBV20-1
j_gene: TRBJ1-6

CDR3aa: CASSGDRWAYNEQFF
v_gene: TRBV7-9
j_gene: TRBJ2-1

CDR3aa: CASSETSGIAQFF
v_gene: TRBV6-6
j_gene: TRBJ2-1

CDR3aa: CASSSRREIQPQHF
v_gene: TRBV18
j_gene: TRBJ1-5

CDR3aa: CSVGAVTYEQYF
v_gene: TRBV29-1
j_gene: TRBJ2-7

CDR3aa: CASSQTSGRSDTQYF
v_gene: TRBV4-1
j_gene: TRBJ2-3

CDR3aa: CASSYPPGRKNTEAFF
v_gene: TRBV6-5
j_gene: TRBJ1-1

CDR3aa: CAGHTGSRYTGANVLTF
v_gene: TRBV7-9
j_gene: TRBJ2-6

CDR3aa: CASSRSGGGPNEQYF
v_gene: TRBV7-8
j_gene: TRBJ2-7

CDR3aa: CASRRTGAHPYEQYF
v_gene: TRBV28
j_gene: TRBJ2-7

CDR3aa: CASSKAGQDSGEKLFF
v_gene: TRBV21-1
j_gene: TRBJ1-4

CDR3aa: CASSFRSAYEQYF
v_gene: TRBV11-2
j_gene: TRBJ2-7

CDR3aa: CASSPGQGAPGANVLTF
v_gene: TRBV11-3
j_gene: TRBJ2-6

CDR3aa: CASSLDGVGVVDTQYF
v_gene: TRBV7-3
j_gene: TRBJ2-3

CDR3aa: CASSLVGDRADEQYF
v_gene: TRBV7-2
j_gene: TRBJ2-7

CDR3aa: CSAGGYSGANVLTF
v_gene: TRBV20-1
j_gene: TRBJ2-6

CDR3aa: CASSLGEGRETQYF
v_gene: TRBV7-8
j_gene: TRBJ2-5

CDR3aa: CAIRGTGNTEAFF
v_gene: TRBV10-3
j_gene: TRBJ1-1

CDR3aa: CATSRAKVLGGGVAEAFF
v_gene: TRBV15
j_gene: TRBJ1-1

CDR3aa: CASSLSPLSFGGTQYF
v_gene: TRBV27
j_gene: TRBJ2-3

CDR3aa: CASSFGGNYGYTF
v_gene: TRBV5-6
j_gene: TRBJ1-2

CDR3aa: CASSWGLTSGNTIYF
v_gene: TRBV6-2/TRBV6-3
j_gene: TRBJ1-3

CDR3aa: CSAPAPNTGELFF
v_gene: TRBV20-1
j_gene: TRBJ2-2

CDR3aa: CATIRGAGVVNTDTQYF
v_gene: TRBV7-9
j_gene: TRBJ2-3

CDR3aa: CASSLLSSGANVLTF
v_gene: TRBV27
j_gene: TRBJ2-6

CDR3aa: CASSPLPPAGETQYF
v_gene: TRBV27
j_gene: TRBJ2-5

CDR3aa: CASRRGDGVGNTIYF
v_gene: TRBV2
j_gene: TRBJ1-3

CDR3aa: CVSSLAETQYF
v_gene: TRBV11-2
j_gene: TRBJ2-5

CDR3aa: CAISDATEDNEQFF
v_gene: TRBV10-3
j_gene: TRBJ2-1

CDR3aa: CASSQSSYNSPLHF
v_gene: TRBV4-2
j_gene: TRBJ1-6

CDR3aa: CASSYSPLDRRFSTDTQYF
v_gene: TRBV6-5
j_gene: TRBJ2-3

CDR3aa: CASSISAQGRDRGLQGQYF
v_gene: TRBV19
j_gene: TRBJ2-7

CDR3aa: CASIGLDGYTF
v_gene: TRBV28
j_gene: TRBJ1-2

CDR3aa: CASSQRNEQFF
v_gene: TRBV6-5
j_gene: TRBJ2-1

CDR3aa: CASSYSGTEQYF
v_gene: TRBV6-6
j_gene: TRBJ2-7

CDR3aa: CASQVSGRNEQFF
v_gene: TRBV19
j_gene: TRBJ2-1

CDR3aa: CASRSSSYEQYF
v_gene: TRBV25-1
j_gene: TRBJ2-7

CDR3aa: CASSRGRMRDF
v_gene: TRBV12-3/TRBV12-4
j_gene: TRBJ2-5

CDR3aa: CATKQWETGPLFF
v_gene: TRBV12-3/TRBV12-4
j_gene: TRBJ1-4

CDR3aa: CASSYSRKGLSWNEQFF
v_gene: TRBV6-2/TRBV6-3
j_gene: TRBJ2-1